These 10 T cell receptor beta chains came from one sample sequenced in a study of blood T cell repertoires in COVID-19. Repertoires were generated with immunoSEQ multiplex PCR, while TCRdb's copy carries only in-frame clones and drops some. The sample shows tens of thousands of clones, approximately 88% of them seen only once. The specimen was peripheral blood. The receptors stem from a woman aged 55-75 years with COVID-19, enrolled during active disease.

This chain links TRBV20-1 with TRBJ1-2; D gene uncertain. The CDR3 contains 13 residues. Germline CDR1 is DFQATT and CDR2 is SNEGSKA (reference sequence). V was trimmed by 3 bases and J by 5 bases, leaving 13 bases between them. CDR3 amino acids: CSASLGQVYGYTF. The CDR3 DNA reads TGCAGTGCTAGTTTGGGTCAGGTATATGGCTACACCTTC.

The V call is TRBV7-9, the J call TRBJ2-3; 8 bases are a match to TRBD1. This CDR3 is 14 amino acids long. Germline assignment: CDR1 SEHNR and CDR2 FQNEAQ (reference sequence). The junction had 6 bases not matched to a gene; V was cut back by 6 bases and J by 4 bases. In DNA, the CDR3 is TGTGCCAGCAGAGCCAGGGGGCAGGCAGATACGCAGTATTTT. Its translation is CASRARGQADTQYF. Based on the CDR3 plus reference TRBV7-9 and TRBJ2-3, the full variable domain is DTGVSQNPRHKITKRGQNVTFRCDPISEHNRLYWYRQTLGQGPEFLTYFQNEAQLEKSRLLSDRFSAERPKGSFSTLEIQRTEQGDSAMYLCASRARGQADTQYFGPGTRLTVL.

Only one count was recorded for this clone. The gene calls are TRBV11-2 and TRBJ2-1; no definite D call. Germline V CDR1 and CDR2: SGHAT, FQNNGV. Trimming took 5 bases from V and 1 from J, leaving 12 bases between them. CDR3 length equals 15 residues. The CDR3 sequence is CASSPIPGSYNEQFF. CDR3 bases: TGTGCCAGCAGCCCGATTCCAGGATCCTACAATGAGCAGTTCTTC.

The V call is TRBV18, the J call TRBJ1-2, with 9 bases matching TRBD1. CDR1 and CDR2 (germline): KGHSH, LQKENI. J lost 7 bases, V lost 1 base, and 7 bases had no gene match. The length of the CDR3 is 15 residues. The CDR3: CASSPRDREVVGYTF. The CDR3 DNA reads TGTGCCAGCTCACCACGGGACAGGGAAGTGGTTGGCTACACCTTC.

The genes are TRBV25-1 and TRBJ1-6; maybe TRBD1 (5 bases). Germline CDR1 and CDR2: MGHDK and SYGVNS. CDR3 length: 14 residues. V lost 7 bases and J lost 4, with 11 bases in between. This CDR3 reads CASTTGGYNSPLHF. The CDR3 nucleotides read TGTGCCAGCACGACGGGGGGGTATAATTCACCCCTCCACTTT.

The chain has TRBV11-3 and TRBJ2-7, with D perhaps matching TRBD1 (7 bases). V lost 3 bases to trimming and J lost 4 bases, with 13 bases between them. Germline V gene sequence: CDR1 SGHNT, CDR2 YENEEA. The length of the CDR3 is 14 residues. As DNA, the CDR3 is TGTGCCAGCAGCTTCGCGACAGGGAGGTACGAGCAGTACTTC. Translating gives CASSFATGRYEQYF.

This chain uses TRBV28 with TRBJ1-4, with D perhaps matching TRBD1 (6 bases). Trimming pared 3 bases from V and 6 bases from J, leaving 11 bases between. Per the germline V gene, CDR1 is MDHEN and CDR2 is SYDVKM. The CDR3 loop spans 14 amino acids. CDR3 DNA: TGTGCCAGCAGTTTTGTCAGGGGATATGAAAAACTGTTTTTT. Translation gives CASSFVRGYEKLFF.

The J gene is TRBJ2-2, the V gene TRBV11-2; no clear D gene. Germline CDR1 reads SGHAT; CDR2 reads FQNNGV. The CDR3 is 15 residues long. V lost 1 base and J 2 bases, leaving 8 bases between the germline ends. CDR3 nucleotide sequence: TGTGCCAGCAGCTTAGTCAGAGGAAACACCGGGGAGCTGTTTTTT. This translates into CASSLVRGNTGELFF.

The gene calls are TRBV18 and TRBJ2-1; 7 nucleotides agree with TRBD2. Looked up from germline, CDR1 is KGHSH and CDR2 is LQKENI. V shed 0 bases, J shed 9 bases, and the junction held 2 bases outside the gene matches. The CDR3 loop spans 13 amino acids. CDR3 residues: CASSPPGEGEQFF. CDR3 DNA: TGTGCCAGCTCACCACCGGGGGAGGGTGAGCAGTTCTTC.

The chain recombines TRBV11-2 with TRBJ2-7; D is unresolved. CDR3 length: 11 amino acids. V dropped 5 bases and J dropped 0 bases, with 2 bases sitting between them. Germline loops: CDR1 SGHAT, CDR2 FQNNGV. CDR3 DNA: TGTGCCAGCAGCCGCTCCTACGAGCAGTACTTC. Translating it yields CASSRSYEQYF.